Following are 17 T cell receptor beta chains from one sample sequenced in a study of CD8+ T cells in alopecia areata. Noted treatment: oral pan-JAK inhibitor, 5-10 mg twice daily. TCR sequencing used cDNA made by reverse transcription of extracted RNA. This table comes from immunoSEQ multiplex PCR, and its TCRdb copy is limited to in-frame clones, with some not included. This sample has about 190,000 clones; 50% to 60% occur once, and the top ten carry approximately 0.7%. Source: CD4+ T cells sorted from blood, taken at week 4, from a patient treated with tofacitinib. These receptor sequences come from a human donor with alopecia areata.

The chain recombines TRBV25-1 with TRBJ2-1; 9 bases match TRBD1. CDR1 MGHDK and CDR2 SYGVNS come from the germline V gene. The ends lost 7 bases at V and 7 bases at J; junction bases unmatched: 11. The CDR3 runs to 15 residues. For the CDR3, the DNA is TGTGCCAGCACCCTAGAGGGGACAGGGTATAATGAGCAGTTCTTC. Translation: CASTLEGTGYNEQFF.

This clone was seen more than once but under ten times. This chain connects TRBV5-1 to TRBJ2-7; the D gene could be TRBD1 or TRBD2 (5 bases each). The V gene's germline CDR1 is SGHRS and CDR2 YFSETQ. The CDR3 contains 13 residues. The germline V and J ends were trimmed by 6 bases and 6 bases, with 16 bases remaining between them. The CDR3 nucleotides are TGCGCCAGCAACCGTGGGGGATTAAGCGAGCAGTACTTC. This encodes CASNRGGLSEQYF.

The chain has TRBV30 and TRBJ2-1; no clear D gene. This CDR3 region has 12 residues. The V gene lost 1 base and the J gene lost 7 bases, with 8 bases spanning the gap. Germline CDR1 is GTSNPN and CDR2 is SVGIG (reference sequence). In DNA form, the CDR3 reads TGTGCCTGGAGTGGTCCAGGAAATGAGCAGTTCTTC. Protein: CAWSGPGNEQFF.

J is TRBJ2-3 and V is TRBV9; 8 bases fit TRBD1. This CDR3 has 15 amino acids. Trimming took 7 bases from V and 5 from J; bases not matched to a gene: 12. CDR1 SGDLS and CDR2 YYNGEE come from the germline V gene. CDR3 nucleotides: TGTGCCAGCCCTCCGGACAGGGTCAACGGAGATACGCAGTATTTT. This sequence encodes CASPPDRVNGDTQYF.

The J gene is TRBJ1-2, the V gene TRBV30; a weak D match, TRBD1 (5 bases). Trimming stripped 0 bases from V and 8 bases from J, with 13 bases between. The CDR3 extends over 13 amino acids. CDR1 is GTSNPN, CDR2 SVGIG, per germline (reference sequence). The CDR3 sequence is CAWSVLEGSGYTF. The CDR3 DNA follows: TGTGCCTGGAGTGTACTCGAGGGGAGCGGCTACACCTTC.

The chain carries TRBV5-4 and TRBJ2-1, with 9 nucleotides matching TRBD1. This CDR3 comprises 15 residues. CDR1 is SGHNT and CDR2 is YYREEE in the germline V gene (reference sequence). Germline trimming cut 3 bases from V and 3 bases from J; bases unmatched to any gene: 4. CDR3 in amino acids: CASSSGTGNYNEQFF. In nucleotides, the CDR3 is TGTGCCAGCAGCTCCGGGACAGGGAACTACAATGAGCAGTTCTTC.

Only a few counts were recorded for this clone. The chain employs TRBV29-1 and TRBJ2-7; no reliable D call. Trimming removed 4 bases from V and 2 bases from J, with 9 bases in between. CDR3 size: 12 residues. Germline CDR1 SQVTM, CDR2 ANQGSEA. The CDR3 DNA reads as TGCAGCGTTGTTGTCCGAACCTACGAGCAGTACTTC. It codes for CSVVVRTYEQYF.

This rearrangement joins TRBV5-1 to TRBJ1-1; tentative D call: TRBD1 (5 bases). With 2 bases removed from V and 3 bases from J, the gap between germline ends came to 17 bases. The CDR3 sequence is 16 residues long. Per the germline V gene, CDR1 is SGHRS and CDR2 is YFSETQ. CDR3 DNA: TGCGCCAGCAGCTTACAGCCAGGGATTTCGGACACTGAAGCTTTCTTT. Translating gives CASSLQPGISDTEAFF.

V gene TRBV30 combines with J gene TRBJ2-7; D gene uncertain. This CDR3 is built from 13 residues. V gave up 2 bases and J gave up 5 bases, with 13 bases separating them. Germline V gene sequence: CDR1 GTSNPN, CDR2 SVGIG (reference sequence). The CDR3: CAWSNFPYHEQYF. For the CDR3, the DNA is TGTGCCTGGAGTAACTTCCCCTACCACGAGCAGTACTTC. Full variable domain (outside the CDR3, taken from reference TRBV30 and TRBJ2-7): SQTIHQWPATLVQPVGSPLSLECTVEGTSNPNLYWYRQAAGRGLQLLFYSVGIGQISSEVPQNLSASRPQDRQFILSSKKLLLSDSGFYLCAWSNFPYHEQYFGPGTRLTVT.

This clone was seen more than once but under ten times. The V call is TRBV29-1, the J call TRBJ1-2, with D possibly TRBD1 on 5 matching bases. The length of the CDR3 is 15 residues. CDR1 is SQVTM, CDR2 ANQGSEA, per germline. V lost 1 base and J 8 bases, leaving 20 bases between the germline ends. This CDR3 reads CSVEVYPGAGEGYTF. The CDR3 DNA reads as TGCAGCGTTGAAGTCTACCCCGGGGCAGGAGAAGGCTACACCTTC.

J is TRBJ2-7 and V is TRBV7-2; 7 bases match TRBD2. Germline V gene lookup returns CDR1 SGHTA and CDR2 FQGNSA. The CDR3 is made up of 14 amino acids. Trimming cost V 6 bases and J 0 bases; bases outside gene matches: 5. CDR3 nucleotides: TGTGCCAGCAGACCCCTAGCGGTCTCCTACGAGCAGTACTTC. It encodes CASRPLAVSYEQYF.

The chain combines TRBV29-1 with TRBJ2-5; perhaps D is TRBD1 or TRBD2 (6 bases each). The ends were cut back, 4 bases at V and 4 bases at J, with 13 bases in the middle. There are 13 residues in the CDR3. Germline CDR1 and CDR2: SQVTM and ANQGSEA. CDR3 bases: TGCAGCGTTGGCTGGGGGGCAGGAGAGACCCAGTACTTC. Its translation: CSVGWGAGETQYF.

The genes are TRBV30 and TRBJ1-4, with D tentatively TRBD1 (5 bases). V was shortened by 0 bases and J by 5 bases, with 7 bases between the two germline ends. From germline, CDR1 is GTSNPN and CDR2 SVGIG (reference sequence). CDR3 length equals 13 residues. The CDR3, as DNA: TGTGCCTGGAGTGTGGGACCGAATGAAAAACTGTTTTTT. Residues: CAWSVGPNEKLFF.

This chain joins TRBV11-2 and TRBJ2-7; D is ambiguous. The CDR3 extends over 12 amino acids. Trimming shortened V by 5 bases and J by 6 bases, and 11 bases separated the two germline ends. CDR1 is SGHAT and CDR2 is FQNNGV in the germline V gene. CDR3 residues: CASSRAYIEQYF. CDR3 nucleotides: TGTGCCAGCAGCCGGGCTTATATCGAGCAGTACTTC.

This chain joins TRBV30 and TRBJ2-7, with D perhaps given as TRBD1 or TRBD2 (5 bases each). CDR3 length: 16 amino acids. Trimming took 1 base from V and 9 from J, leaving 25 bases between them. Germline V gives CDR1 GTSNPN, CDR2 SVGIG (reference sequence). The CDR3: CAWSAQQSGRTYGQYF. The DNA of the CDR3 is TGTGCCTGGAGTGCCCAACAATCAGGGAGAACCTATGGGCAGTACTTC.

J is TRBJ1-2 and V is TRBV7-9, with D unresolved. Germline-derived CDR1 and CDR2 are SEHNR and FQNEAQ (reference sequence). The CDR3 runs to 14 residues. The ends were cut back, 5 bases at V and 8 bases at J, with 18 bases in the middle. The CDR3 sequence: CASSPARVGSGYTF. DNA for the CDR3: TGTGCCAGCAGCCCAGCAAGGGTTGGATCGGGCTACACCTTC.

J is TRBJ1-5 and V is TRBV5-1; D unclear. The CDR3 spans 15 residues. Germline CDR1 is SGHRS and CDR2 is YFSETQ. Trimming stripped 0 bases from V and 7 bases from J, with 14 bases between. CDR3 in amino acids: CASSLDGRVEQPQHF. As DNA, the CDR3 is TGCGCCAGCAGCTTGGATGGGAGGGTTGAACAGCCCCAGCATTTT.